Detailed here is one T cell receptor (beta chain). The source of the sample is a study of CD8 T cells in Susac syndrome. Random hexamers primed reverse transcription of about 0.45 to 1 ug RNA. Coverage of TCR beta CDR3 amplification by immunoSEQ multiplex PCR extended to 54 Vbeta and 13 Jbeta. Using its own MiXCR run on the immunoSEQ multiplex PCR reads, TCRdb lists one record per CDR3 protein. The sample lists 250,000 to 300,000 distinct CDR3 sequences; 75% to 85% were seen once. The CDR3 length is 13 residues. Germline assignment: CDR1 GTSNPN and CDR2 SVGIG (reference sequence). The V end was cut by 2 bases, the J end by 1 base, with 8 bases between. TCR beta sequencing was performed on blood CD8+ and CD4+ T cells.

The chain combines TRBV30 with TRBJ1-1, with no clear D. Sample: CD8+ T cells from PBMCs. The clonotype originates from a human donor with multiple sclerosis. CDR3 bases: TGTGCCTGGAGTTGGCAGGAGAACACTGAAGCTTTCTTT. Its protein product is CAWSWQENTEAFF.